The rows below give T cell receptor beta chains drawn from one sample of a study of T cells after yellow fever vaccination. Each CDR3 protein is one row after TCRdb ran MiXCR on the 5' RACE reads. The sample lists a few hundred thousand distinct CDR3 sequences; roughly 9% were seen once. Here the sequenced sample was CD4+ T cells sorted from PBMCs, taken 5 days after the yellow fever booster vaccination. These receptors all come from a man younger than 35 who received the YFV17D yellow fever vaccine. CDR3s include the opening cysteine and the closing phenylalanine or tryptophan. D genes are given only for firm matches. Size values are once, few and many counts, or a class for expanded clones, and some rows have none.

TGCGCCAGCAGCCAAGATATAGGGAGCCAGCCCCAGCATTTT | CASSQDIGSQPQHF | NA | TRBJ1-5 | TRBV4-3 | NA
TGCAGTGCTGGGGGGGTGGAGACCCAGTACTTC | CSAGGVETQYF | few | TRBJ2-5 | TRBV20-1 | TRBD2
TGCAGTGCTGAGACTAGCGGGGGGGTATTCGGTTCCAATGAGCAGTTCTTC | CSAETSGGVFGSNEQFF | NA | TRBJ2-1 | TRBV20-1 | TRBD2
TGTGCCAGCAGTGAAAGGTGGTGGCCCAAAGAGACCCAGTACTTC | CASSERWWPKETQYF | NA | TRBJ2-5 | TRBV2 | NA
TGTGCCAGCAGCTTAGCACTAGCGGGGGGACGCACAGATACGCAGTATTTT | CASSLALAGGRTDTQYF | many | TRBJ2-3 | TRBV7-6 | TRBD2
TGCGCCAGCAGCCAAGAATTTATGGGGGGCGGGCAGTACTTC | CASSQEFMGGGQYF | many | TRBJ2-7 | TRBV4-3 | NA
TGTGCCAGCAGCCCGGGGACAGGTTTGAACACTGAAGCTTTCTTT | CASSPGTGLNTEAFF | few | TRBJ1-1 | TRBV7-9 | TRBD1
TGTGCCAGCTCACCAGTTGCAGGGGTCACCGGGGAGCTGTTTTTT | CASSPVAGVTGELFF | few | TRBJ2-2 | TRBV18 | NA
TGCGCCAGCAGCTACTCCGGGACAGGGAACGAGCAGTACTTC | CASSYSGTGNEQYF | few | TRBJ2-7 | TRBV5-1 | TRBD1
TGTGCCAGCAGCCCGGGACAGAACTTTTATGGCTACACCTTC | CASSPGQNFYGYTF | NA | TRBJ1-2 | TRBV14 | TRBD1
TGTGCCAGCACTAAGGGACCTAAGGGTTCACCCCTCCACTTT | CASTKGPKGSPLHF | NA | TRBJ1-6 | TRBV7-8 | NA
TGTGCCAGCTCACCCCGCCCGGGGAGCTCCGCTGGAAACACCATATATTTT | CASSPRPGSSAGNTIYF | few | TRBJ1-3 | TRBV18 | NA
TGTGCCAGCAGCCAAGATGGTAGCGGCGGAGATACGCAGTATTTT | CASSQDGSGGDTQYF | many | TRBJ2-3 | TRBV4-2 | NA
TGTGCCAGTAGTATCAGGGGGTCAAACACTGAAGCTTTCTTT | CASSIRGSNTEAFF | NA | TRBJ1-1 | TRBV19 | TRBD1
TGTGCCAGCAGTTCTGGGGACGTGAGCAATCAGCCCCAGCATTTT | CASSSGDVSNQPQHF | few | TRBJ1-5 | TRBV12-3/TRBV12-4 | NA
TGTGCCAGCAGTCAACAGAACTATGGCTACACCTTC | CASSQQNYGYTF | many | TRBJ1-2 | TRBV25-1 | NA
TGTGCCAGCAGCAAAGGACAGGACCGAAACTATGGCTACACCTTC | CASSKGQDRNYGYTF | NA | TRBJ1-2 | TRBV7-2 | TRBD1
TGTGCCAGCAGCGGCGGGGGGACCACAGATACGCAGTATTTT | CASSGGGTTDTQYF | few | TRBJ2-3 | TRBV9 | TRBD2
TGTGCCAGCAGCACGGACCTAAATCCGAACACTGAAGCTTTCTTT | CASSTDLNPNTEAFF | NA | TRBJ1-1 | TRBV5-6 | NA
TGTGCCAGCAGCCAAGAAAAATGGGCGGGGGTCGGCTATGGCTACACCTTC | CASSQEKWAGVGYGYTF | few | TRBJ1-2 | TRBV3-1 | NA
TGTGCCAGCAGTTCTCATCCGGGACAGGGGAGAGACATTCAGTACTTC | CASSSHPGQGRDIQYF | few | TRBJ2-4 | TRBV6-5 | TRBD1
TGTGCCAGCAGTTACGATGGGGGGCTAATGAACACTGAAGCTTTCTTT | CASSYDGGLMNTEAFF | many | TRBJ1-1 | TRBV6-5 | NA
TGCAGTGCTAGAGCGTCAGGCAAGGAGACCCAGTACTTC | CSARASGKETQYF | NA | TRBJ2-5 | TRBV20-1 | NA
TGTGCCAGCAGTGCCCCAGAAGGGGCCTGGGGGGCCCAAGAGACCCAGTACTTC | CASSAPEGAWGAQETQYF | few | TRBJ2-5 | TRBV25-1 | NA
TGCGCCAGCAGCTATAATGATCGGGGGACGCAGTATTTT | CASSYNDRGTQYF | few | TRBJ2-3 | TRBV5-1 | NA
TGCGCCAGCAGCTGGGGACAGATCCTTGTGGGTACTGAAGCTTTCTTT | CASSWGQILVGTEAFF | many | TRBJ1-1 | TRBV5-1 | TRBD1
TGCGCCAGCAGCTTGGGACTACGACAGGGTGGAGGCTACACCTTC | CASSLGLRQGGGYTF | few | TRBJ1-2 | TRBV5-1 | TRBD1
TGCAGTGCTAGCCAGGGACAGGGGACGGGTCAGCCCCAGCATTTT | CSASQGQGTGQPQHF | few | TRBJ1-5 | TRBV20-1 | TRBD1
TGTGCCAGCAGCCACAGCGAGTCCTACGAGCAGTACTTC | CASSHSESYEQYF | NA | TRBJ2-7 | TRBV7-2 | NA
TGCGCCAGCAGCCAGGAAAGGGTTTTCGGCAATCAGCCCCAGCATTTT | CASSQERVFGNQPQHF | NA | TRBJ1-5 | TRBV4-1 | NA
TGTGCCAGCAGTGAATACGGAACTGAAGCTTTCTTT | CASSEYGTEAFF | NA | TRBJ1-1 | TRBV2 | NA
TGCAGTGCGAGCGTCCGCTACACCTTC | CSASVRYTF | NA | TRBJ1-2 | TRBV20-1 | NA
TGTGCCAGCAATTCGGACCGCTACTCCTATAATTCACCCCTCCACTTT | CASNSDRYSYNSPLHF | NA | TRBJ1-6 | TRBV6-5 | NA
TGCGCCAGCAGCCAAGATCTTGCTCGGCCCCTCCACTTT | CASSQDLARPLHF | few | TRBJ1-6 | TRBV4-3 | NA
TGTGCCATCAGTGATGGCGGGGGCCAAGGCTACACCTTC | CAISDGGGQGYTF | NA | TRBJ1-2 | TRBV10-3 | NA
TGTGCCAGCATGTTGTGGGGGCTTAACAATGAGCAGTTCTTC | CASMLWGLNNEQFF | NA | TRBJ2-1 | TRBV12-3/TRBV12-4 | NA
TGTGCCAGCAGCGTAATGGGAGAGACCCAGTACTTC | CASSVMGETQYF | NA | TRBJ2-5 | TRBV4-2 | NA
TGTGCCAGCAGAGCAGGGTCCTATGGCTACACCTTC | CASRAGSYGYTF | many | TRBJ1-2 | TRBV12-3/TRBV12-4 | NA
TGTGCCAGCAGCCGACAGCGAAATCAGCCCCAGCATTTT | CASSRQRNQPQHF | many | TRBJ1-5 | TRBV3-1 | NA
TGTGCCAGCAGCATGCTAGCGAATGAGCAGTTCTTC | CASSMLANEQFF | few | TRBJ2-1 | TRBV9 | NA
TGCGCCAGCAGCCAAGACGGTTTATATGGCTACACCTTC | CASSQDGLYGYTF | many | TRBJ1-2 | TRBV4-3 | NA
TGTGCCAGCAGCTCGGGACAGGGAGTAGGCGGCTACACCTTC | CASSSGQGVGGYTF | few | TRBJ1-2 | TRBV5-5 | TRBD1
TGCGCCAGCAGCTTGGACCAAGCCCTCGCAGATACGCAGTATTTT | CASSLDQALADTQYF | NA | TRBJ2-3 | TRBV5-1 | NA
TGTGCCAGCAGTTTACACGGGGATAGCAATCAGCCCCAGCATTTT | CASSLHGDSNQPQHF | NA | TRBJ1-5 | TRBV27 | NA
TGCAGTGCTAGAAGGGGACAGGGATTATCTGAAGCTTTCTTT | CSARRGQGLSEAFF | many | TRBJ1-1 | TRBV20-1 | TRBD1
TGTGCCAGCAGCTTAATCAGGCTAGCGGGGCCGCACGTGACAGATACGCAGTATTTT | CASSLIRLAGPHVTDTQYF | few | TRBJ2-3 | TRBV7-9 | TRBD2
TGTGCCAGCAGCGTAAATCGGCTCACTGAAGCTTTCTTT | CASSVNRLTEAFF | few | TRBJ1-1 | TRBV9 | NA
TGTGCCAGCAGTTTACAATATAATTCACCCCTCCACTTT | CASSLQYNSPLHF | many | TRBJ1-6 | TRBV12-3/TRBV12-4 | NA
TGTGCCAGCACCAACGCCGGGACGGCCGCCGGCTACACCTTC | CASTNAGTAAGYTF | few | TRBJ1-2 | TRBV6-2/TRBV6-3 | NA